The 30 T cell receptor beta chains reported below all come from one sample, sequenced in a study of cytomegalovirus exposure and HLA in healthy donors. PCR employed 60 Vbeta and 13 Jbeta primers. The table came from immunoSEQ multiplex PCR; TCRdb's copy has only in-frame clones and leaves some out. The sample has 100,000 or so clones, 75% to 90% seen once. The sequencing input was PBMCs. The receptors derive from a man aged 25 to 40 in good health and CMV-seropositive.

The chain is built from TRBV28 and TRBJ2-1; D not resolved. Per the germline V gene, CDR1 is MDHEN and CDR2 is SYDVKM. This CDR3 spans 13 amino acids. The ends were cut back, 7 bases at V and 6 bases at J, with 13 bases in the middle. CDR3 bases: TGTGCCAGCACCCCCCCGGGTCTCAATGAGCAGTTCTTC. This codes for CASTPPGLNEQFF.

CDR3: CASRTTYEQYF. CDR3 coding DNA: TGTGCCAGCAGGACTACCTACGAGCAGTACTTC. The chain combines TRBV6-5 with TRBJ2-7, with D maybe TRBD2 (5 bases). The V end lost 6 bases, the J end lost 2 bases, and 5 bases lay between the germline ends. Looked up from germline, CDR1 is MNHEY and CDR2 is SVGAGI. CDR3 size: 11 residues.

This clone was seen a handful of times. The gene calls are TRBV9 and TRBJ2-3, with 7 bases that match TRBD1. Trimming cost V 4 bases and J 2 bases; bases outside gene matches: 7. The CDR3 covers 15 residues. Germline-derived CDR1 and CDR2 are SGDLS and YYNGEE. CDR3 DNA: TGTGCCAGCAGCCCAAGACAGGGAACCACAGATACGCAGTATTTT. Its translation is CASSPRQGTTDTQYF. The variable domain in full, completed from reference TRBV9 and TRBJ2-3, reads DSGVTQTPKHLITATGQRVTLRCSPRSGDLSVYWYQQSLDQGLQFLIQYYNGEERAKGNILERFSAQQFPDLHSELNLSSLELGDSALYFCASSPRQGTTDTQYFGPGTRLTVL.

This sequence joins TRBV4-1 and TRBJ2-6; D gene ambiguous. CDR3 size: 16 residues. The germline V gene encodes CDR1 MGHRA and CDR2 YSYEKL. V shed 0 bases and J shed 0 bases, with 6 bases lying between them. The CDR3 DNA sequence: TGCGCCAGCAGCCAAGAGCGTACCTCTGGGGCCAACGTCCTGACTTTC. Its translation is CASSQERTSGANVLTF.

The chain couples TRBV4-1 to TRBJ1-2; D remains ambiguous. This CDR3 spans 14 amino acids. Germline V gene data show CDR1 as MGHRA and CDR2 as YSYEKL. The V end was cut by 0 bases, the J end by 0 bases, with 5 bases between. The CDR3 sequence: CASSQDYTNYGYTF. The DNA of the CDR3 is TGCGCCAGCAGCCAAGATTACACTAACTATGGCTACACCTTC.

Comment on this clone: At the DNA level, this CDR3 is encoded by other sequences in the same sample as well. The V call is TRBV7-6, the J call TRBJ1-1; 7 bases map to TRBD1. J gave up 3 bases and V 5 bases, and 3 bases lay outside the gene matches. Germline CDR1 reads SGHVS; CDR2 reads FNYEAQ. The CDR3 consists of 13 residues. The CDR3 bases are TGTGCCAGCAGCATCGGGACAGACACTGAAGCTTTCTTT. This codes for CASSIGTDTEAFF.

The chain employs TRBV27 and TRBJ2-7; D is perhaps TRBD2 (7 bases). From germline, CDR1 is MNHEY and CDR2 SMNVEV (reference sequence). The CDR3 is 15 residues long. Trimming cost V 6 bases and J 4 bases, with 19 bases left between them. CDR3 coding DNA: TGTGCCAGCAGACTTTTGGGGGGGGCATGGTACGAGCAGTACTTC. This translates into CASRLLGGAWYEQYF.

The V and J genes are TRBV4-1 and TRBJ2-5; 14 positions match TRBD2. After removal of 4 bases from V and 3 bases from J, the junction contained 1 base not matched to a gene. Germline CDR1 and CDR2: MGHRA and YSYEKL. This CDR3 region has 15 residues. The CDR3 DNA sequence: TGCGCCAGCAGCCCGGGACTAGCGGGGGAAGAGACCCAGTACTTC. It specifies CASSPGLAGEETQYF.

The V gene is TRBV6-5, the J gene TRBJ1-4; 8 positions agree with TRBD1. Looked up from germline, CDR1 is MNHEY and CDR2 is SVGAGI. V dropped 4 bases and J dropped 7; count of bases not matched to a gene: 5. The CDR3 sequence is 14 residues long. CDR3 nucleotide sequence: TGTGCCAGCAGTTCTGGACAGGGCAGTGAAAAACTGTTTTTT. Encoded protein: CASSSGQGSEKLFF.

The gene calls are TRBV19 and TRBJ1-2; 7 nucleotides align to TRBD1. The CDR3 length is 16 residues. Germline V gives CDR1 LNHDA, CDR2 SQIVND (reference sequence). V gave up 3 bases and J gave up 3 bases; unmatched junction bases: 10. CDR3 amino acids: CASSIPQGEWDYGYTF. The DNA for the CDR3 is TGTGCCAGTAGTATCCCCCAGGGGGAATGGGACTATGGCTACACCTTC.

This clone was picked up one time. V is TRBV4-3 and J is TRBJ1-2; possibly TRBD1 for D (6 bases). The CDR3 sequence is 16 residues long. Deletions cut 4 bases from V and 5 bases from J, with 20 bases between. The germline V gene has CDR1 LGHNA and CDR2 YSLEER. The CDR3 bases are TGCGCCAGCAGCCCGGGCGGTGGCAGGGGCGGGTATGGCTACACCTTC. Translated: CASSPGGGRGGYGYTF.

The genes are TRBV10-3 and TRBJ2-1, with 9 bases aligning to TRBD2. CDR1 and CDR2 from the germline V gene are ENHRY and SYGVKD. The CDR3 is made up of 14 amino acids. V lost 8 bases to trimming and J lost 6 bases; unmatched junction nucleotides: 8. CDR3 protein: CAIAGGPPPNEQFF. The CDR3 coding sequence is TGTGCCATCGCGGGGGGGCCCCCCCCCAATGAGCAGTTCTTC.

The V call is TRBV7-2, the J call TRBJ2-6; TRBD2 might be the D (5 bases). The CDR3 has 17 amino acids. In germline, CDR1 is SGHTA, CDR2 FQGNSA. V was shortened by 0 bases and J by 2 bases, with 11 bases between the two germline ends. CDR3 protein: CASSLASGLAGANVLTF. The CDR3 DNA reads as TGTGCCAGCAGCTTAGCGTCGGGGTTAGCTGGGGCCAACGTCCTGACTTTC.

The V call is TRBV14, the J call TRBJ2-5, with TRBD1 as a possible D gene (5 bases). CDR1 SGHDN and CDR2 FVKESK come from the germline V gene. There are 14 residues in the CDR3. The ends were cut back, 3 bases at V and 5 bases at J, with 13 bases in the middle. The CDR3 DNA reads TGTGCCAGCAGCCACCAGGGTGGCCCCGAGACCCAGTACTTC. Its protein product is CASSHQGGPETQYF.

The chain uses TRBV6-5 and TRBJ2-4; D may be TRBD1 (6 bases). The germline V and J ends were trimmed by 5 bases and 1 base, with 12 bases remaining between them. In germline, CDR1 is MNHEY, CDR2 SVGAGI. This CDR3 comprises 15 residues. CDR3 in DNA: TGTGCCAGCAGTACAGGGCTTGTGGCCAAAAACATTCAGTACTTC. It translates to CASSTGLVAKNIQYF.

The chain joins TRBV9 to TRBJ1-1; D perhaps matches TRBD1 (5 bases). Trimming cost V 5 bases and J 4 bases, with 12 bases left between them. Germline V gene sequence: CDR1 SGDLS, CDR2 YYNGEE. The CDR3 runs to 13 residues. The CDR3 bases are TGTGCCAGCAGTGCCGGGGGGACCACTGAAGCTTTCTTT. Protein sequence: CASSAGGTTEAFF.

This sequence joins TRBV7-2 and TRBJ2-2; TRBD2 matches at 9 bases. The CDR3 has 14 amino acids. CDR1 is SGHTA, CDR2 FQGNSA, per germline. V trimming: 3 bases; J trimming: 7 bases; junction bases outside the gene matches: 3. This chain's CDR3 is CASSFQRGDGELFF. The DNA of the CDR3 is TGTGCCAGCAGCTTTCAGCGGGGGGACGGGGAGCTGTTTTTT.

The chain joins TRBV4-1 to TRBJ1-1; D gene unclear. The CDR3 is made up of 14 amino acids. Germline V gene sequence: CDR1 MGHRA, CDR2 YSYEKL. Between the trimmed V and J ends, which lost 5 bases and 3 bases, there was a span of 13 bases. CDR3 residues: CASSGILRDTEAFF. CDR3 in DNA: TGCGCCAGCAGCGGGATTCTGAGGGACACTGAAGCTTTCTTT.

This clone was seen a handful of times. V usage is TRBV6-5 and J usage is TRBJ1-2, with TRBD1 matching over 10 bases. This CDR3 contains 13 residues. V lost 6 bases and J lost 10; bases outside the gene matches: 8. Germline-derived CDR1 and CDR2 are MNHEY and SVGAGI. The CDR3 reads CASRRDRGRDYTF. The CDR3 nucleotides read TGTGCCAGCAGGAGAGACAGGGGGCGCGACTACACCTTC.

This chain connects TRBV27 to TRBJ1-1, with D possibly matching TRBD1 (5 bases). Germline V gives CDR1 MNHEY, CDR2 SMNVEV (reference sequence). The CDR3 is 15 amino acids. V lost 8 bases, J lost 0 bases, and 16 bases lay in between. The CDR3 protein is CASSWVGHMNTEAFF. In DNA, the CDR3 is TGTGCCAGCTCCTGGGTCGGACACATGAACACTGAAGCTTTCTTT.

This rearrangement joins TRBV6-5 to TRBJ2-7; 9 bases fit TRBD2. This CDR3 has 15 amino acids. The germline V gene encodes CDR1 MNHEY and CDR2 SVGAGI. Losses at the gene ends were 1 base for V and 5 bases for J; bases not matched to a gene: 6. CDR3 in DNA: TGTGCCAGCAGTTACTTGGCGGGGGGGCCCCACGAGCAGTACTTC. Its protein is CASSYLAGGPHEQYF.

The CDR3 loop reads CASTLTEYTGELFF. The CDR3 DNA reads as TGCGCCAGTACCCTTACCGAGTACACCGGGGAGCTGTTTTTT. The gene calls are TRBV10-2 and TRBJ2-2; D gene ambiguous. Trimming cost V 9 bases and J 3 bases, with 14 bases left between them. The V gene's germline CDR1 is WSHSY and CDR2 SAAADI. CDR3 length: 14 residues.

The gene calls are TRBV10-3 and TRBJ2-7; TRBD1 agrees at 12 bases. Germline V CDR1 and CDR2: ENHRY, SYGVKD. The CDR3 length is 15 residues. The V segment lost 6 bases and the J segment 5 bases; nucleotides outside the gene matches: 8. The CDR3 protein is CAIRAGTGGVNEQYF. For the CDR3, the DNA is TGTGCCATCAGGGCCGGGACAGGGGGCGTCAACGAGCAGTACTTC.

The V call is TRBV27, the J call TRBJ1-4, with a weak D call TRBD1 (5 bases). V lost 2 bases to trimming and J lost 4 bases, with 11 bases between them. This CDR3 has 15 amino acids. Germline V gene lookup returns CDR1 MNHEY and CDR2 SMNVEV (reference sequence). CDR3 amino acids: CASSLKGRDNEKLFF. CDR3 in DNA: TGTGCCAGCAGTTTAAAGGGCAGGGATAATGAAAAACTGTTTTTT.

The chain joins TRBV5-1 to TRBJ2-2, with TRBD1 as a possible D gene (7 bases). V dropped 0 bases and J dropped 7 bases, with 16 bases sitting between them. The CDR3 contains 16 residues. CDR1 SGHRS and CDR2 YFSETQ come from the germline V gene. The chain's CDR3 is CASSLGGTDQGGELFF. CDR3 coding DNA: TGCGCCAGCAGCTTGGGCGGGACAGATCAAGGCGGGGAGCTGTTTTTT. The full variable domain, rest sourced from reference TRBV5-1 and TRBJ2-2, is KAGVTQTPRYLIKTRGQQVTLSCSPISGHRSVSWYQQTPGQGLQFLFEYFSETQRNKGNFPGRFSGRQFSNSRSEMNVSTLELGDSALYLCASSLGGTDQGGELFFGEGSRLTVL.

This clone was seen a handful of times. The V call is TRBV5-6, the J call TRBJ1-1, with D tentatively TRBD1 (6 bases). Per the germline V gene, CDR1 is SGHDT and CDR2 is YYEEEE. Deletions cut 6 bases from V and 3 bases from J, with 12 bases between. The CDR3 spans 13 residues. The CDR3 coding sequence is TGTGCCAGCACCCTACAGGGCTACACTGAAGCTTTCTTT. Residues: CASTLQGYTEAFF. Full variable domain (rest looked up from reference TRBV5-6 and TRBJ1-1): DAGVTQSPTHLIKTRGQQVTLRCSPKSGHDTVSWYQQALGQGPQFIFQYYEEEERQRGNFPDRFSGHQFPNYSSELNVNALLLGDSALYLCASTLQGYTEAFFGQGTRLTVV.

Only a few counts were recorded for this clone. The genes are TRBV5-4 and TRBJ2-2; 16 positions match TRBD2. The CDR3 is 17 amino acids. The germline gives CDR1 SGHNT, CDR2 YYREEE (reference sequence). Germline trimming cut 4 bases from V and 6 bases from J; bases unmatched to any gene: 6. The CDR3 spells CASSTGTSGGAPGELFF. The CDR3 coding sequence is TGTGCCAGCAGCACCGGGACTAGCGGGGGGGCCCCCGGGGAGCTGTTTTTT.

This chain joins TRBV28 and TRBJ1-5; 7 positions match TRBD1. V dropped 3 bases and J dropped 3; count of bases not matched to a gene: 5. The V gene's germline CDR1 is MDHEN and CDR2 SYDVKM. This CDR3 comprises 15 residues. For the CDR3, the DNA is TGTGCCAGCAGTTTCCCGGACAGGTACAATCAGCCCCAGCATTTT. Its translation is CASSFPDRYNQPQHF.

The V call is TRBV29-1, the J call TRBJ1-4; D is unresolved. Germline CDR1 SQVTM, CDR2 ANQGSEA. The V and J ends lost 7 bases and 2 bases respectively, with 8 bases between them. The CDR3 is made up of 12 amino acids. CDR3 coding DNA: TGCAGCGGCGGGTGGACTAATGAAAAACTGTTTTTT. Translating gives CSGGWTNEKLFF.

This chain joins TRBV5-1 and TRBJ1-5; 7 positions match TRBD1. Germline-derived CDR1 and CDR2 are SGHRS and YFSETQ. The CDR3 spans 15 residues. Trimming took 3 bases from V and 2 from J; bases not matched to a gene: 5. The CDR3 loop is CASSSTTGGNQPQHF. In DNA form, the CDR3 reads TGCGCCAGCAGCTCCACCACAGGGGGCAATCAGCCCCAGCATTTT. The whole variable domain, filled in from reference TRBV5-1 and TRBJ1-5, reads KAGVTQTPRYLIKTRGQQVTLSCSPISGHRSVSWYQQTPGQGLQFLFEYFSETQRNKGNFPGRFSGRQFSNSRSEMNVSTLELGDSALYLCASSSTTGGNQPQHFGDGTRLSIL.